The rows below give T cell receptor beta chains drawn from one sample of a study of cytomegalovirus exposure and HLA in healthy donors. Profiling relied on immunoSEQ multiplex PCR, and the TCRdb table lists in-frame clones only, not all of them. The sample carries some 150,000 clones, 82% recorded once. The specimen was PBMCs. The receptor set was obtained from a woman between 50 and 59 years old in good health and CMV-seropositive. CDR3s include the opening cysteine and the closing phenylalanine or tryptophan. A D gene is named only where the DNA matches it firmly. Clone size is not always given. Where it is, it says once, few, many or a class for expanded clones.

size	J	length	V	D	CDR3	DNA
NA	TRBJ1-1	14	TRBV19	TRBD1	CASSILDRGTEAFF	TGTGCCAGTAGTATCCTGGACAGGGGAACTGAAGCTTTCTTT
NA	TRBJ2-3	13	TRBV5-6	NA	CASSFTGTDTQYF	TGTGCCAGCAGCTTTACGGGGACAGATACGCAGTATTTT
once	TRBJ2-3	14	TRBV29-1	TRBD2	CSVGSGGRVDTQYF	TGCAGCGTTGGGAGCGGGGGAAGGGTAGATACGCAGTATTTT
NA	TRBJ2-1	13	TRBV30	TRBD2	CAWGTGGHNEQFF	TGTGCCTGGGGGACGGGGGGGCACAATGAGCAGTTCTTC
NA	TRBJ2-1	15	TRBV11-2	TRBD2	CASSLDLAGSGGQFF	TGTGCCAGCAGCTTAGATCTAGCGGGGTCGGGGGGGCAGTTCTTC
NA	TRBJ2-6	18	TRBV4-2	TRBD1	CASSPVPGQGKGANVLTF	TGTGCCAGCAGCCCGGTCCCGGGACAGGGGAAAGGGGCCAACGTCCTGACTTTC
NA	TRBJ2-7	14	TRBV7-2	NA	CASSFGPVRSEQYF	TGTGCCAGCAGCTTTGGGCCAGTAAGGTCCGAGCAGTACTTC
NA	TRBJ1-1	14	TRBV5-1	TRBD1	CASSLAGGSAEAFF	TGCGCCAGCAGCTTGGCAGGGGGGAGCGCTGAAGCTTTCTTT
NA	TRBJ1-1	13	TRBV5-1	NA	CASSTQVYTEAFF	TGCGCCAGCAGCACACAGGTTTACACTGAAGCTTTCTTT
NA	TRBJ1-1	14	TRBV4-1	NA	CASSTQAEGTEAFF	TGCGCCAGCAGCACCCAGGCCGAGGGCACTGAAGCTTTCTTT
NA	TRBJ2-2	12	TRBV18	NA	CASSSTSGELFF	TGTGCCAGCTCATCCACATCCGGGGAGCTGTTTTTT
NA	TRBJ2-3	14	TRBV9	NA	CASSGRSSRDTQYF	TGTGCCAGCAGCGGTCGTAGTTCCAGGGATACGCAGTATTTT
NA	TRBJ1-1	14	TRBV10-1	TRBD1	CASRRTGADTEAFF	TGCGCCAGCAGACGGACAGGGGCGGACACTGAAGCTTTCTTT
few	TRBJ1-4	15	TRBV2	TRBD1	CASRRTDRGGEKLFF	TGTGCCAGCAGGCGGACGGACAGGGGAGGTGAAAAACTGTTTTTT
NA	TRBJ2-7	15	TRBV4-2	NA	CASSQDLEDSYEQYF	TGTGCCAGCAGCCAAGATCTAGAGGACTCCTACGAGCAGTACTTC
NA	TRBJ2-6	16	TRBV10-3	NA	CAIGRRDGSGANVLTF	TGTGCCATTGGGCGGCGGGATGGTTCTGGGGCCAACGTCCTGACTTTC
NA	TRBJ1-2	13	TRBV5-6	TRBD1	CASSLGTDYGYTF	TGTGCCAGCAGTTTAGGGACAGACTATGGCTACACCTTC
NA	TRBJ2-2	15	TRBV18	TRBD1	CASSPQGANTGELFF	TGTGCCAGCTCACCCCAGGGGGCGAACACCGGGGAGCTGTTTTTT
NA	TRBJ2-7	14	TRBV27	TRBD1	CASSSGTGGDEQYF	TGTGCCAGCAGTTCGGGGACAGGGGGCGATGAGCAGTACTTC
NA	TRBJ2-7	14	TRBV28	TRBD1	CASSPGQGPVEQYF	TGTGCCAGCAGTCCCGGACAGGGACCGGTCGAGCAGTACTTC
NA	TRBJ1-1	12	TRBV6-5	NA	CASSYSGAEAFF	TGTGCCAGCAGTTATTCGGGAGCTGAAGCTTTCTTT
NA	TRBJ2-4	16	TRBV19	NA	CASSNPSPTAKNIQYF	TGTGCCAGTAGTAACCCCTCGCCCACTGCCAAAAACATTCAGTACTTC
few	TRBJ2-5	15	TRBV25-1	NA	CASSGRQDVMETQYF	TGTGCCAGCAGTGGCCGACAGGATGTAATGGAGACCCAGTACTTC
NA	TRBJ2-2	15	TRBV6-5	TRBD1	CASSPRPGGTGELFF	TGTGCCAGCAGCCCCCGCCCAGGGGGCACCGGGGAGCTGTTTTTT
NA	TRBJ2-3	15	TRBV2	TRBD2	CASSELRAGADTQYF	TGTGCCAGCAGTGAGCTGCGGGCGGGGGCAGATACGCAGTATTTT
NA	TRBJ2-7	15	TRBV7-7	TRBD2	CASSLGAGGSYEQYF	TGTGCTAGCAGCTTAGGCGCGGGGGGATCCTACGAGCAGTACTTC
NA	TRBJ2-2	17	TRBV5-4	TRBD2	CASRGGTSGANTGELFF	TGTGCCAGCAGGGGGGGGACTAGCGGAGCGAACACCGGGGAGCTGTTTTTT
NA	TRBJ2-7	14	TRBV5-1	NA	CASSLGAGQYEQYF	TGCGCCAGCAGCTTGGGAGCAGGGCAATACGAGCAGTACTTC
NA	TRBJ2-1	15	TRBV19	NA	CASSIRGAGGNEQFF	TGTGCCAGTAGTATAAGGGGCGCTGGCGGCAATGAGCAGTTCTTC
once	TRBJ2-2	12	TRBV5-6	NA	CASSFGAGELFF	TGTGCCAGCAGCTTTGGGGCTGGGGAGCTGTTTTTT
once	TRBJ2-2	18	TRBV25-1	TRBD1	CASSGGGQAHLNTGELFF	TGTGCCAGCAGTGGAGGGGGACAGGCCCACCTGAACACCGGGGAGCTGTTTTTT
NA	TRBJ1-4	14	TRBV2	TRBD1	CASSEIRGNEKLFF	TGTGCCAGCAGTGAAATCAGGGGGAATGAAAAACTGTTTTTT
NA	TRBJ2-3	21	TRBV1	NA	CTSSQEIKGAFVTPSTDTQYF	TGCACCAGCAGCCAAGAGATCAAGGGAGCGTTTGTAACCCCTAGCACAGATACACAGTATTTT
NA	TRBJ1-5	16	TRBV27	NA	CARPLCWGRSNQPQHF	TGTGCCAGACCCCTATGCTGGGGGCGCAGCAATCAGCCCCAGCATTTT
NA	TRBJ2-3	13	TRBV29-1	NA	CSVEVGGTDTQYF	TGCAGCGTTGAAGTCGGGGGCACAGATACGCAGTATTTT
once	TRBJ1-4	15	TRBV27	NA	CASSPRAALNEKLFF	TGTGCCAGCAGTCCCAGGGCGGCGCTAAATGAAAAACTGTTTTTT
NA	TRBJ2-3	16	TRBV12-1	NA	CASSVGTKPSTDTQYF	TGTGCCAGCAGCGTTGGGACTAAACCTAGCACAGATACGCAGTATTTT
NA	TRBJ2-6	15	TRBV2	NA	CAGKGLGSGANVLTF	TGTGCCGGGAAGGGGTTAGGGTCTGGGGCCAACGTCCTGACTTTC
few	TRBJ2-1	16	TRBV9	TRBD2	CASSYSGGGSYNEQFF	TGTGCCAGCAGCTATAGCGGGGGGGGCTCCTACAATGAGCAGTTCTTC
once	TRBJ1-6	15	TRBV5-1	TRBD1	CASSLGDRGPSPLHF	TGCGCCAGCAGCTTGGGGGACAGGGGGCCTTCACCCCTCCACTTT
NA	TRBJ2-3	12	TRBV25-1	NA	CASSTNSYTQYF	TGTGCCAGCAGTACCAACTCCTATACGCAGTATTTT
NA	TRBJ2-7	15	TRBV12-5	TRBD1	CASGLVQGGSYEQYF	TGTGCTAGTGGTTTGGTACAGGGGGGCTCCTACGAGCAGTACTTC
NA	TRBJ2-1	16	TRBV10-2	TRBD2	CASSEWKRGAYNEQFF	TGCGCCAGCAGTGAGTGGAAGCGGGGGGCGTACAATGAGCAGTTCTTC
NA	TRBJ2-7	13	TRBV7-9	NA	CASSLSTVYEQYF	TGTGCCAGCAGCTTATCAACCGTTTACGAGCAGTACTTC
once	TRBJ2-1	13	TRBV5-4	NA	CASSLPGYNEQFF	TGTGCCAGCAGCTTGCCCGGCTACAATGAGCAGTTCTTC
NA	TRBJ1-1	15	TRBV5-1	NA	CASSLDAGVYTEAFF	TGCGCCAGCAGCTTGGATGCAGGGGTCTACACTGAAGCTTTCTTT
once	TRBJ2-7	14	TRBV6-5	TRBD1	CASRRDSQSYEQYF	TGTGCCAGCAGGAGGGACAGCCAGTCCTACGAGCAGTACTTC
NA	TRBJ2-6	17	TRBV27	NA	CASSSRDTSFGANVLTF	TGTGCCAGCAGTTCTAGGGACACCTCCTTTGGGGCCAACGTCCTGACTTTC
NA	TRBJ1-2	16	TRBV18	NA	CASSPPGVLANYGYTF	TGTGCCAGCTCACCACCAGGGGTGTTAGCTAACTATGGCTACACCTTC
NA	TRBJ1-3	13	TRBV27	TRBD1	CASSRTGRDTIYF	TGTGCCAGCAGCAGGACAGGGAGGGACACCATATATTTT
few	TRBJ2-2	15	TRBV2	NA	CASSEEGGHTGELFF	TGTGCCAGCAGTGAGGAGGGGGGGCACACCGGGGAGCTGTTTTTT
NA	TRBJ1-3	17	TRBV4-3	NA	CASSQDFPSSSGNTIYF	TGCGCCAGCAGCCAAGACTTTCCATCTAGCTCTGGAAACACCATATATTTT
NA	TRBJ1-2	10	TRBV20-1	NA	CSASYGDNIF	TGCAGTGCTAGTTATGGTGACAATATCTTC
NA	TRBJ1-1	13	TRBV7-9	NA	CASSLDRNTEAFF	TGTGCCAGCAGCTTAGACAGGAACACTGAAGCTTTCTTT
few	TRBJ2-3	16	TRBV13	NA	CASSSSLRLESDTQYF	TGTGCCAGCAGCTCTAGCTTGAGGCTAGAATCAGATACGCAGTATTTT